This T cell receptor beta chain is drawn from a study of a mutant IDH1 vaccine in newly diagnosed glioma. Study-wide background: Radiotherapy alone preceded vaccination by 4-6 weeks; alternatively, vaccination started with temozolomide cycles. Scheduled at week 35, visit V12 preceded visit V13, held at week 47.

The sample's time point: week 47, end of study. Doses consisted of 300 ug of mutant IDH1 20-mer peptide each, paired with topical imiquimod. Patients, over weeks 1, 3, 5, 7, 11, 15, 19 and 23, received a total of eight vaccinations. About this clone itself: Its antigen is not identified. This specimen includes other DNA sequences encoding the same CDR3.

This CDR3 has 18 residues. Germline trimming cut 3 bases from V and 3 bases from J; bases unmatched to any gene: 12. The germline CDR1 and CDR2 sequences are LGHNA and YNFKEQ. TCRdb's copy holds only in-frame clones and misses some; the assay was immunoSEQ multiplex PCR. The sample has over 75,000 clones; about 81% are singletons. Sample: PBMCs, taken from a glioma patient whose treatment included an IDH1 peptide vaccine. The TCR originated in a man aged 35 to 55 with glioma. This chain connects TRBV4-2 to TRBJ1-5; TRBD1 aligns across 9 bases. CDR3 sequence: CASSQDHLGQGNNQPQHF. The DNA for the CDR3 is TGTGCCAGCAGCCAGGATCACCTCGGACAGGGGAACAATCAGCCCCAGCATTTT.